Shown below are 32 T cell receptor beta chains from a single sample sequenced in a study of blood T cells in healthy people across ages. Then a second PCR, running about 6 to 12 cycles, was carried out with a sample-barcoded 5' primer and a J-beta primer mix. TCRdb called the 5' RACE reads again in MiXCR, with one record for every CDR3 protein. There are about 570,000 distinct CDR3 sequences in the sample; about 29% occur only once, and 3% to 4% lies in the top ten. A further study also used this sample, focusing on T cells of mothers and their children.

Material for sequencing was blood. These receptors came from a boy aged 2 to 9 in good health.

This clonotype came up once. V gene TRBV4-1 combines with J gene TRBJ1-1; D is ambiguous. The CDR3 sequence is 13 residues long. Germline V gene sequence: CDR1 MGHRA, CDR2 YSYEKL. Between the trimmed V and J ends, which lost 1 base and 11 bases, there was a span of 14 bases. The CDR3 coding sequence is TGCGCCAGCAGCCAAGTAAGGGCACCGGAGGCTTTCTTT. Amino acid sequence: CASSQVRAPEAFF.

V gene TRBV7-9 combines with J gene TRBJ1-2; D remains unclear. Germline CDR1 and CDR2: SEHNR and FQNEAQ (reference sequence). Trimming pared 2 bases from V and 8 bases from J, leaving 18 bases between. CDR3 length: 15 amino acids. The CDR3 here is CASSLKGDPSTGYTF. The CDR3 DNA is TGTGCCAGCAGCTTAAAGGGAGACCCCTCGACGGGCTACACCTTC.

This sequence joins TRBV12-3 or TRBV12-4 and TRBJ1-2; D is possibly TRBD1 (6 bases). CDR3 length: 12 residues. V was pared by 2 bases and J by 8 bases, with 9 bases between. In DNA, the CDR3 is TGTGCCAGCAGTTTAATAGGGGGAGGCTACACCTTC. Protein product: CASSLIGGGYTF.

This clonotype was recorded a few times. The genes are TRBV6-4 and TRBJ2-1, with 11 bases identical to TRBD1. The CDR3 has 16 residues. Trimming removed 2 bases from V and 7 bases from J; junction bases left unmatched: 7. Per the germline V gene, CDR1 is MRHNA and CDR2 is SNTAGT. The CDR3 sequence is CASSDLGTGGLNEQFF. The CDR3 region has the DNA TGTGCCAGCAGTGACCTTGGGACAGGGGGTTTGAATGAGCAGTTCTTC.

This clonotype has just a few counts. This chain links TRBV12-3 or TRBV12-4 with TRBJ2-5; 8 positions match TRBD2. The tail of the sequence fits TRBJ2-1 better, so the J call may be wrong. This CDR3 is 14 amino acids long. The CDR3, as DNA: TGTGCCAGCAGTTTACGGGAGGGGGAGACTGAGCAGTTCTTC. Encoded protein: CASSLREGETEQFF.

A few counts support this clonotype. The J gene is TRBJ1-4, the V gene TRBV15; 10 bases are a match to TRBD1. V lost 6 bases, J lost 2 bases, and 6 bases stayed unmatched. The CDR3 runs to 16 residues. Germline V gives CDR1 LNHNV, CDR2 YYDKDF (reference sequence). The CDR3 nucleotides are TGTGCCACCAGTCAAGACAGGGGGCAGACTAATGAAAAACTGTTTTTT. Its translation: CATSQDRGQTNEKLFF.

V gene TRBV14 combines with J gene TRBJ2-1; 10 bases fit TRBD2. V lost 6 bases and J lost 6; bases outside the gene matches: 2. The CDR3 totals 13 residues. Germline-derived CDR1 and CDR2 are SGHDN and FVKESK. CDR3 residues: CASRSSGSNEQFF. The DNA of the CDR3 is TGTGCCAGCAGATCTAGCGGGAGCAATGAGCAGTTCTTC.

The sample holds a few counts of this clonotype. The V gene is TRBV27, the J gene TRBJ2-7, with a weak D call TRBD2 (6 bases). There are 16 residues in the CDR3. V shed 5 bases and J shed 2 bases, with 19 bases lying between them. Looked up from germline, CDR1 is MNHEY and CDR2 is SMNVEV (reference sequence). CDR3 sequence reads: CASSPTGLSTAYEQYF. The CDR3 region has the DNA TGTGCCAGCAGTCCAACCGGACTAAGTACTGCCTACGAGCAGTACTTC.

Comment on this clonotype: A much larger clone sits a single nucleotide away, making a read error possible. The chain recombines TRBV3-1 with TRBJ2-1; the D gene is possibly TRBD2 (6 bases). CDR1 and CDR2 (germline): LGHDT, YNNKEL (reference sequence). The CDR3 extends over 17 amino acids. The CDR3 sequence is CANSPHTSYARGNEQFF. The CDR3 coding sequence is TGTGCCAACAGCCCACACACTAGCTATGCGAGGGGCAATGAGCAGTTCTTC.

Comments on this clonotype: This may arise from a read error, as a much more abundant clone is one base away. The chain uses TRBV6-5 and TRBJ2-3; maybe TRBD1 (7 bases). CDR1 is MNHEY, CDR2 SVGAGI, per germline. This CDR3 region has 15 residues. CDR3 amino acids: CASSYYPGGRDAQYF. The CDR3 nucleotides read TGTGCCAGCAGTTATTACCCAGGGGGGAGAGATGCGCAGTATTTT.

The rearrangement joins TRBV29-1 to TRBJ1-2, with TRBD1 matching over 7 bases. The CDR3 is made up of 12 amino acids. V lost 4 bases to trimming and J lost 7 bases; unmatched junction nucleotides: 6. Germline CDR1 is SQVTM and CDR2 is ANQGSEA. CDR3 protein: CSVVQGDRGYTF. In DNA form, the CDR3 reads TGCAGCGTTGTCCAGGGGGATCGTGGCTACACCTTC.

The V gene is TRBV25-1, the J gene TRBJ2-7; maybe TRBD1 (5 bases). The CDR3 has 13 residues. Germline V gene data show CDR1 as MGHDK and CDR2 as SYGVNS. Trimming left V 5 bases short and J 2 bases short, with 10 bases between. This CDR3 is CASSTGPTYEQYF. In DNA form, the CDR3 reads TGTGCCAGCAGTACAGGACCCACCTACGAGCAGTACTTC.

The rearrangement links TRBV21-1 to TRBJ2-2. TRBV21-1 is reported as a pseudogene. The CDR3 extends over 12 amino acids. The CDR3 region is CASSNRGGELFF. The DNA for the CDR3 is TGTGCCAGCAGCAATCGAGGAGGGGAGCTGTTTTTT.

The chain carries TRBV12-3 or TRBV12-4 and TRBJ2-5, with a tentative D call TRBD2 (7 bases). Judging by the DNA end, TRBJ2-7 fits better; the J call may be wrong. The CDR3 consists of 15 residues. The CDR3 bases are TGTGCCAGCAGTTTCGGGGAGGGGGTGGGCGACGAGCAGTACTTC. Amino acids: CASSFGEGVGDEQYF.

This clonotype was seen a few times. V gene TRBV6-2 or TRBV6-3 combines with J gene TRBJ2-7; 9 nucleotides align to TRBD1. Losses at the gene ends were 5 bases for V and 3 bases for J; bases not matched to a gene: 8. Germline lookup yields CDR1 MNHEY and CDR2 SVGEGT. CDR3 length: 15 amino acids. CDR3 region: CASSRAGTGNYEQYF. The CDR3 DNA reads TGTGCCAGCAGTCGGGCCGGGACAGGGAACTACGAGCAGTACTTC.

V is TRBV7-9 and J is TRBJ1-1; a possible D gene is TRBD1 (5 bases). There are 14 residues in the CDR3. Per germline, CDR1 SEHNR and CDR2 FQNEAQ (reference sequence). The V and J ends lost 2 bases and 7 bases respectively, with 14 bases between them. The chain's CDR3 is CASSLPGGQGEAFF. In DNA, the CDR3 is TGTGCCAGCAGCTTACCGGGCGGCCAGGGTGAAGCTTTCTTT.

This chain connects TRBV6-5 to TRBJ1-6; D gene unclear. V lost 0 bases and J 7 bases, leaving 10 bases between the germline ends. CDR1 is MNHEY, CDR2 SVGAGI, per germline. The CDR3 has 15 residues. Here the CDR3 DNA reads TGTGCCAGCAGTTACTCCGAGGGAAGGAATTCACCCCTCCACTTT. As protein: CASSYSEGRNSPLHF.

The table lists this clonotype with a few counts. The rearrangement links TRBV7-9 to TRBJ2-4, with 8 bases matching TRBD2. V lost 5 bases and J lost 9; bases outside the gene matches: 15. Germline values: CDR1 SEHNR, CDR2 FQNEAQ (reference sequence). The CDR3 extends over 16 amino acids. The CDR3 DNA is TGTGCCAGCAGCCAGCAATCCGGGACTAGGGAGGGCATTCAGTACTTC. The encoded protein is CASSQQSGTREGIQYF.

The gene calls are TRBV12-3 or TRBV12-4 and TRBJ2-4; TRBD2 is a possible D gene (6 bases). Trimming removed 5 bases at V and 0 bases at J, with 23 bases between. The CDR3 runs to 19 residues. CDR3 nucleotide sequence: TGTGCCAGCAGTCCATCCGGGACTGAAGCACTACTAGCCAAAAACATTCAGTACTTC. It translates to CASSPSGTEALLAKNIQYF.

This clonotype was recorded once. This chain joins TRBV11-2 and TRBJ2-1; 10 bases fit TRBD2. The J call may not be correct, given that the DNA end is closer to TRBJ2-7. Per the germline V gene, CDR1 is SGHAT and CDR2 is FQNNGV. The CDR3 length is 15 residues. CDR3 in amino acids: CASSPFTSGTSEQYF. The CDR3 region has the DNA TGTGCCAGCAGCCCGTTTACTAGCGGGACATCCGAGCAGTACTTC.

This clonotype was counted between two and nine times. The chain links TRBV3-1 to TRBJ2-2; no firm D call. The CDR3 totals 11 residues. Trimming stripped 2 bases from V and 6 bases from J, with 1 base between. In germline, CDR1 is LGHDT, CDR2 YNNKEL (reference sequence). The CDR3 DNA reads TGTGCCAGCAGCCAACCCGGGGAGCTGTTTTTT. It encodes CASSQPGELFF.

A remark on this clonotype: A much larger clone lies a single base off, so this may be a read error. The rearrangement links TRBV6-5 to TRBJ2-1, with D uncertain. Between the trimmed V and J ends, which lost 6 bases and 5 bases, there was a span of 17 bases. The CDR3 runs 15 residues. CDR1 is MNHEY and CDR2 is SVGAGI in the germline V gene. The CDR3 protein is CASRWWGAEDNEQFF. CDR3 nucleotide sequence: TGTGCCAGCAGGTGGTGGGGTGCCGAGGACAATGAGCAGTTCTTC.

Remarks on this clonotype: A read error may explain this, as a much larger clone is one base away. The chain employs TRBV7-2 and TRBJ2-3; D is perhaps TRBD1 or TRBD2 (5 bases each). The CDR3 is made up of 15 amino acids. The germline CDR1 and CDR2 sequences are SGHTA and FQGNSA. V gave up 1 base and J gave up 0 bases, with 8 bases separating them. The CDR3 protein is CASSLDGASTDTQYF. The CDR3 DNA reads as TGTGCCAGCAGCTTAGACGGGGCCAGCACAGATACGCAGTATTTT.

The chain links TRBV29-1 to TRBJ2-7; D remains unclear. This CDR3 spans 11 amino acids. Trimming cost V 5 bases and J 6 bases, with 11 bases left between them. The germline gives CDR1 SQVTM, CDR2 ANQGSEA. The CDR3 DNA sequence: TGCAGCGTTAGAAGTTCGGGCGAGCAGTACTTC. Its translation is CSVRSSGEQYF.

The rearrangement links TRBV19 to TRBJ1-2; weak D call: TRBD1 (5 bases). CDR3 length equals 13 residues. Between the trimmed V and J ends, which lost 4 bases and 0 bases, there was a span of 6 bases. From germline, CDR1 is LNHDA and CDR2 SQIVND (reference sequence). In DNA form, the CDR3 reads TGTGCCAGTAGTAGGACAACTAACTATGGCTACACCTTC. Amino acids: CASSRTTNYGYTF.

This clonotype turned up a few times. The chain recombines TRBV6-2 or TRBV6-3 with TRBJ1-5; D might be TRBD1 (6 bases). This CDR3 spans 15 amino acids. V lost 10 bases to trimming and J lost 1 base, with 17 bases between them. Germline values: CDR1 MNHEY, CDR2 SVGEGT. CDR3 nucleotide sequence: TGTGCCACTAGTCGGGGTCAGGGGAGCAATCAGCCCCAGCATTTT. Amino acids: CATSRGQGSNQPQHF.

The chain employs TRBV6-6 and TRBJ1-5; D may be TRBD1 (6 bases). V lost 0 bases, J lost 5 bases, and 14 bases lay in between. CDR1 MNHNY and CDR2 SVGAGI come from the germline V gene (reference sequence). This CDR3 has 16 residues. DNA of the CDR3: TGTGCCAGCAGTTACTCGAGGGGGGGATCGGATCAGCCCCAGCATTTT. It yields the protein CASSYSRGGSDQPQHF.

A few counts support this clonotype. V usage is TRBV7-2 and J usage is TRBJ2-3; a weak D match, TRBD1 (5 bases). V was clipped by 3 bases and J by 4 bases, with 17 bases between them. Germline-derived CDR1 and CDR2 are SGHTA and FQGNSA. The CDR3 is made up of 16 amino acids. For the CDR3, the DNA is TGTGCCAGCAGCTTTAGGGGAAAACGTCTCGCAGATACGCAGTATTTT. Amino acids: CASSFRGKRLADTQYF.

Turning to this clonotype: The junction departs from germline at one end; a sequencing error may be responsible. The rearrangement joins TRBV6-6 to TRBJ1-1; D possibly corresponds to TRBD1 (6 bases). The CDR3 is 14 amino acids. Germline V gene sequence: CDR1 MNHNY, CDR2 SVGAGI (reference sequence). CDR3 DNA: TGTGCCAGCAGTTACGGGACATTGAATACTGAAGCTTTCTTT. Residues: CASSYGTLNTEAFF.

This clonotype was observed a handful of times. The chain links TRBV7-9 to TRBJ2-5; the match to TRBD2 covers 7 bases. Germline V CDR1 and CDR2: SEHNR, FQNEAQ (reference sequence). The CDR3 extends over 15 amino acids. Unmatched junction bases numbered 7, after V lost 5 bases and J lost 1 base. The CDR3 coding sequence is TGTGCCAGCAGCCCCCGCGGGGGACTCCAAGAGACCCAGTACTTC. Translating gives CASSPRGGLQETQYF.

The chain recombines TRBV10-2 with TRBJ2-7; 13 positions agree with TRBD2. V shed 8 bases and J 4 bases; nucleotides not matched to a gene: 2. The V gene's germline CDR1 is WSHSY and CDR2 SAAADI. This CDR3 spans 13 amino acids. Written as DNA, the CDR3 is TGCGCCAGCTGGACTAGCGGGAGATACGAGCAGTACTTC. Its translation: CASWTSGRYEQYF.

This clonotype has just a few counts. This chain connects TRBV6-5 to TRBJ2-6, with D hard to call. The CDR3 covers 13 residues. CDR1 MNHEY and CDR2 SVGAGI come from the germline V gene. Trimming left V 7 bases short and J 0 bases short, with 4 bases between. The CDR3 DNA follows: TGTGCCAGCACCGACTCTGGGGCCAACGTCCTGACTTTC. Translation gives CASTDSGANVLTF.